The sequence of this TCR beta chain was determined in a study of T cells expressing NK-cell markers. At the level of the study: All TCR beta repertoires analysed originated from sorted CD3+CD56+NKG2C+, CD3+CD56+NKG2C- and CD3+CD56-NKG2C+ T cells. The sequencing cohort of eight donors included seven HCMV-seropositive individuals and one seronegative individual.

Germline loops: CDR1 SGHRS, CDR2 YFSETQ. The CDR3 sequence is 13 residues long. General study points: In five or six donors, dominant CD3+CD56+NKG2C+ clonotypes ranked among the top 10 CD8+ clonotypes. Among several donors, these clonotypes also ranked first in the CD3+CD56-NKG2C+ fraction.

TCRdb reprocessed the 5' RACE reads; each CDR3 protein has one entry and no DNA is given. There are about 260,000 distinct CDR3 sequences in the sample, with about 0.39% held by the top ten. Details on this clonotype: The antigen remains unidentified.

The sequencing input was blood T cells: a sorted CD56 or NKG2C T cell subset, CD4+ or CD8+ T cells, or bulk PBMC T cells (not recorded which). The sequence came from a man in his late teens or twenties in good health. The V gene is TRBV5-1, the J gene TRBJ1-2; TCRdb's assignment of TRBD1 cannot be checked, as there is no DNA. CDR3 residues: CASSPGQGEGYTF.